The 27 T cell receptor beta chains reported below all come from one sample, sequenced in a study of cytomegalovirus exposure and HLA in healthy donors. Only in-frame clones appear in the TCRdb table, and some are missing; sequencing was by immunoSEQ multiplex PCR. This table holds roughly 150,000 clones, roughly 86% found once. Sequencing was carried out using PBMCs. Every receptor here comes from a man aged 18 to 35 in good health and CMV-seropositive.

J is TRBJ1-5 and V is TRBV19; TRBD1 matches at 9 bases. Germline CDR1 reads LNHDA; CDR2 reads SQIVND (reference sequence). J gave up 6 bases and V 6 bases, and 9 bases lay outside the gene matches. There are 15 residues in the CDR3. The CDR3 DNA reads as TGTGCCAGTAGCCTACAGGGGGCTGGGAGTCAGCCCCAGCATTTT. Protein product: CASSLQGAGSQPQHF.

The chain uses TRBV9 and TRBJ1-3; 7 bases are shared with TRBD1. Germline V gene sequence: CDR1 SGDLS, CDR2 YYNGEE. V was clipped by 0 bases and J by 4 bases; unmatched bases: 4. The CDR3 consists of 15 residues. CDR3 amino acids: CASSVGRGQGNTIYF. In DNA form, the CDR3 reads TGTGCCAGCAGCGTAGGGAGGGGGCAAGGAAACACCATATATTTT.

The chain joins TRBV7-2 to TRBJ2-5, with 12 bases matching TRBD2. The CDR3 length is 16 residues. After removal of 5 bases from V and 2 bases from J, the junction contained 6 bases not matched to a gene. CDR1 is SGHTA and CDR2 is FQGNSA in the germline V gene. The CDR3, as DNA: TGTGCCAGCAGCCAGGGACTAGCGGGTTGGCAAGAGACCCAGTACTTC. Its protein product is CASSQGLAGWQETQYF.

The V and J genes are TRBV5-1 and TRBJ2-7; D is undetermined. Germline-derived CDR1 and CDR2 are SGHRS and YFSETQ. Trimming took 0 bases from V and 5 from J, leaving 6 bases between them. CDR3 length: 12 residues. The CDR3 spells CASSLGDNEQYF. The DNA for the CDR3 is TGCGCCAGCAGCTTGGGAGATAACGAGCAGTACTTC.

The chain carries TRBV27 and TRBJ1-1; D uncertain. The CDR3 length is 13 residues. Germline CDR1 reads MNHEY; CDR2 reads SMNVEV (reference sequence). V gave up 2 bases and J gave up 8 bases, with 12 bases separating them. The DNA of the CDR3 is TGTGCCAGCAGTTTAAACGGGAAGCGGGAAGCTTTCTTT. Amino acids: CASSLNGKREAFF.

The CDR3 loop is CASSSTGQGGQETQYF. The CDR3 DNA sequence: TGCGCCAGCAGCTCCACCGGACAGGGAGGCCAAGAGACCCAGTACTTC. The chain has TRBV5-1 and TRBJ2-5; 8 bases are a match to TRBD1. Germline assignment: CDR1 SGHRS and CDR2 YFSETQ. The CDR3 is 16 residues long. Germline trimming cut 3 bases from V and 1 base from J; bases unmatched to any gene: 8.

DNA of the CDR3: TGTGCCAGCAGCGCCCTTCAGGGATGGGAAGGCTACACCTTC. Protein sequence: CASSALQGWEGYTF. The gene calls are TRBV11-2 and TRBJ1-2, with a tentative D call TRBD1 (5 bases). Germline CDR1 is SGHAT and CDR2 is FQNNGV. This CDR3 spans 14 amino acids. V lost 5 bases and J 8 bases, leaving 18 bases between the germline ends.

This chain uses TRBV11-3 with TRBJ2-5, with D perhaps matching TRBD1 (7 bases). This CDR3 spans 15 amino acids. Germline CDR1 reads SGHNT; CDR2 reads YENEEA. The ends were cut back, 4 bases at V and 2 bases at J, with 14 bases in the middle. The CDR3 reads CASSYSGQAQETQYF. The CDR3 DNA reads TGTGCCAGCAGCTATAGCGGACAGGCGCAAGAGACCCAGTACTTC.

This CDR3 is CASSLALLTEAFF. CDR3 DNA sequence: TGTGCCAGCAGCTTAGCCTTGTTGACTGAAGCTTTCTTT. This rearrangement joins TRBV11-2 to TRBJ1-1; no definite D call. Germline loops: CDR1 SGHAT, CDR2 FQNNGV. The CDR3 is made up of 13 amino acids. The ends were cut back, 1 base at V and 5 bases at J, with 8 bases in the middle.

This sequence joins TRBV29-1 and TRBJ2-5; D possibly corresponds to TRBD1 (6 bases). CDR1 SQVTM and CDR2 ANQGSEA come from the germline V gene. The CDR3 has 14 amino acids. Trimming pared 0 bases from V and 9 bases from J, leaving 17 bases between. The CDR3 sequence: CSVEDRGTLGAQYF. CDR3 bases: TGCAGCGTTGAAGACAGGGGAACCCTCGGGGCCCAGTACTTC.

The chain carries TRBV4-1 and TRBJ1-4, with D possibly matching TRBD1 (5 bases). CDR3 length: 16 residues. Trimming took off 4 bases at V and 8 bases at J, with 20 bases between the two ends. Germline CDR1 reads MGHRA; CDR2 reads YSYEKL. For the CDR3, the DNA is TGCGCCAGCAGCCCACGAGGGGAGGCCGTAGGGGAAAAACTGTTTTTT. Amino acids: CASSPRGEAVGEKLFF.

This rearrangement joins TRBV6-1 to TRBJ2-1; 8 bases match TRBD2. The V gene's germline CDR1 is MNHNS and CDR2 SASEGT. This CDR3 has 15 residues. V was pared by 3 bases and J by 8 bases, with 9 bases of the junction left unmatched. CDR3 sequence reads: CASSEGLVGSHEQFF. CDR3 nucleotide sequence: TGTGCCAGCAGTGAGGGACTAGTGGGGTCCCATGAGCAGTTCTTC.

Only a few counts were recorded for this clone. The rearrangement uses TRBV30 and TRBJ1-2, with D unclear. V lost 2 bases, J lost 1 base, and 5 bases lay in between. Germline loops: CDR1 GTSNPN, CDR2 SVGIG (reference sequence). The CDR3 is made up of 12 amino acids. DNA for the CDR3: TGTGCCTGGAGTAGAGATAACTATGGCTACACCTTC. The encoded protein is CAWSRDNYGYTF.

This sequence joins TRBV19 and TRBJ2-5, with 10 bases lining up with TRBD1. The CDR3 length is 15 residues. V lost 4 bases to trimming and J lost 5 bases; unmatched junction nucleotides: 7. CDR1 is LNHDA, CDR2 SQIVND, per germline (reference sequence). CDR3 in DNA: TGTGCCAGTAGTACCCGACAGGGGGCTTCGGAGACCCAGTACTTC. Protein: CASSTRQGASETQYF.

The CDR3 DNA reads as TGTGCCAGCAGCCAAGGGGCGGGAAGTACCAATGAGCAGTTCTTC. This sequence encodes CASSQGAGSTNEQFF. The rearrangement uses TRBV13 and TRBJ2-1; tentatively, D is TRBD2 (6 bases). The germline V gene has CDR1 PRHDT and CDR2 FYEKMQ (reference sequence). This CDR3 is built from 15 residues. Trimming took 5 bases from V and 6 from J, leaving 17 bases between them.

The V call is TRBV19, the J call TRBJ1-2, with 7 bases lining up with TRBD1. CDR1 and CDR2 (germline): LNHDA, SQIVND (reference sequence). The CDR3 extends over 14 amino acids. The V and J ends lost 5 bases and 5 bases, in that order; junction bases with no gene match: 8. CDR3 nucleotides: TGTGCCAGTAGTCCAGGGGGGCCACAGTATGGCTACACCTTC. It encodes CASSPGGPQYGYTF. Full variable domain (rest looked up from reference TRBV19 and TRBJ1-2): DGGITQSPKYLFRKEGQNVTLSCEQNLNHDAMYWYRQDPGQGLRLIYYSQIVNDFQKGDIAEGYSVSREKKESFPLTVTSAQKNPTAFYLCASSPGGPQYGYTFGSGTRLTVV.

The CDR3 DNA is TGTGCCACCCCAGAGGCGGGGGGCTACACCTTC. This gives the protein CATPEAGGYTF. This chain joins TRBV5-4 and TRBJ1-2; D ambiguous. Germline V gene lookup returns CDR1 SGHNT and CDR2 YYREEE (reference sequence). V lost 9 bases to trimming and J lost 8 bases, with 14 bases between them. This CDR3 region has 11 residues.

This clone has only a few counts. The CDR3 DNA sequence: TGCGCCAGCAGCTTGGGGACAACAGATACGCAGTATTTT. This gives the protein CASSLGTTDTQYF. V is TRBV5-1 and J is TRBJ2-3; TRBD1 is a possible D gene (5 bases). Trimming pared 0 bases from V and 3 bases from J, leaving 5 bases between. The CDR3 runs 13 residues. Germline values: CDR1 SGHRS, CDR2 YFSETQ.

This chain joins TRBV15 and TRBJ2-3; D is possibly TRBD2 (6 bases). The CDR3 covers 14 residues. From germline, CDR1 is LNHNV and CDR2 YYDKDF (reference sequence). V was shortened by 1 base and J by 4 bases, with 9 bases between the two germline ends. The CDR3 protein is CATSRGWGADTQYF. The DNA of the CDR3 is TGTGCCACCAGCAGAGGGTGGGGGGCAGATACGCAGTATTTT.

Here the CDR3 DNA reads TGTGCCAGCAGTTACGGACAAAACACTGAAGCTTTCTTT. As protein: CASSYGQNTEAFF. The chain has TRBV6-5 and TRBJ1-1; possible D gene TRBD1, 5 bases. Trimming took off 2 bases at V and 2 bases at J, with 6 bases between the two ends. The V gene's germline CDR1 is MNHEY and CDR2 SVGAGI. CDR3 size: 13 residues.

The CDR3 region is CASSGRSGRRGETQYF. The CDR3 DNA reads TGTGCCAGCAGTGGCCGCAGCGGGAGGAGGGGGGAGACCCAGTACTTC. The genes are TRBV2 and TRBJ2-5; TRBD2 aligns across 9 bases. Germline V CDR1 and CDR2: SNHLY, FYNNEI. The CDR3 totals 16 residues. V was pared by 4 bases and J by 5 bases, with 11 bases of the junction left unmatched.

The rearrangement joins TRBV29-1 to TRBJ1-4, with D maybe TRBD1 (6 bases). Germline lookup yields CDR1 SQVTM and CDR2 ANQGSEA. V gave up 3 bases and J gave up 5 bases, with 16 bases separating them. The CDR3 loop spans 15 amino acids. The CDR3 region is CSVDGGGGYNEKLFF. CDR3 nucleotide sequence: TGCAGCGTTGATGGTGGTGGGGGCTACAATGAAAAACTGTTTTTT.

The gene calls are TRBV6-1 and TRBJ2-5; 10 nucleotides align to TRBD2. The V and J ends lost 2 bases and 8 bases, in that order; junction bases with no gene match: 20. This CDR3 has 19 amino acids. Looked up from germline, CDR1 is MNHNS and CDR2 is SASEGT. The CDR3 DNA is TGTGCCAGCAGTGAAAGGTCGAGCGGGAGGGCCTTTGGCTACCGTACCCAGTACTTC. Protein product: CASSERSSGRAFGYRTQYF.

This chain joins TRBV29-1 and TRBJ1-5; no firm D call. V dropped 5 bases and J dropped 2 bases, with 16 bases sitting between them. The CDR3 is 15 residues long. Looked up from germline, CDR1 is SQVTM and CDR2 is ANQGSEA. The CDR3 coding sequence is TGCAGCGTTCTCCAAGCGGCGGAGGGCAATCAGCCCCAGCATTTT. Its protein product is CSVLQAAEGNQPQHF. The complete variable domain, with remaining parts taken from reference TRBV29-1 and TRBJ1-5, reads SAVISQKPSRDICQRGTSLTIQCQVDSQVTMMFWYRQQPGQSLTLIATANQGSEATYESGFVIDKFPISRPNLTFSTLTVSNMSPEDSSIYLCSVLQAAEGNQPQHFGDGTRLSIL.

The CDR3 coding sequence is TGTGCCAGCAGCCAGGGGGCAAGGACCCTCTCCTACGAGCAGTACTTC. Protein sequence: CASSQGARTLSYEQYF. This chain links TRBV7-9 with TRBJ2-7, with 8 bases fitting TRBD1. The CDR3 runs to 16 residues. Germline CDR1 SEHNR, CDR2 FQNEAQ (reference sequence). The V segment lost 5 bases and the J segment 0 bases; nucleotides outside the gene matches: 9.

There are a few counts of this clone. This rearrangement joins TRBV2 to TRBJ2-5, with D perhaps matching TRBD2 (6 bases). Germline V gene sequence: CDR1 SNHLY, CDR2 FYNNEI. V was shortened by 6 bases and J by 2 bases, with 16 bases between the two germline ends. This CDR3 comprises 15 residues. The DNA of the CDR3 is TGTGCCAGCAGGGGACCCGGTGGAGGGCAAGAGACCCAGTACTTC. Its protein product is CASRGPGGGQETQYF.

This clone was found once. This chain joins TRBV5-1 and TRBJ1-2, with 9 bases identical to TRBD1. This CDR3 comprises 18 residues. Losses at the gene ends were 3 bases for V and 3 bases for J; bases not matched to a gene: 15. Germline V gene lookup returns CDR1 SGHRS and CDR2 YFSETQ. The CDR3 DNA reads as TGCGCCAGCAGCTACGAACAGGGGGCTATAAGACGGGACTATGGCTACACCTTC. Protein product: CASSYEQGAIRRDYGYTF.